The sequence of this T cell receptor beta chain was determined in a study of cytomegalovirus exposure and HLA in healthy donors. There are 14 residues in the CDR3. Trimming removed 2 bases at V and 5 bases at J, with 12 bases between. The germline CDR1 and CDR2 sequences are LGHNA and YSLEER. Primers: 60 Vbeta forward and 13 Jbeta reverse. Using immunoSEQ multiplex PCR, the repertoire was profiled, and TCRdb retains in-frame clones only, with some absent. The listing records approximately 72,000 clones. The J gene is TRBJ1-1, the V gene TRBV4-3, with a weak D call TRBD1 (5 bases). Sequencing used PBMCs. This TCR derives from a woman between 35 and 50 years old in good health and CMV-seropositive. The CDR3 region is CASSQTDRGTEAFF. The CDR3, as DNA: TGCGCCAGCAGCCAAACGGACCGGGGGACTGAAGCTTTCTTT.